This T cell receptor beta chain is drawn from a study of blood T cell repertoires in COVID-19. Study information: Some COVID-19 samples were acute and others convalescent; all came from the United States, Italy and Spain. PBMCs, B-cell-depleted T cells, or T cells provided the cDNA or gDNA that made up the material.

V gave up 4 bases and J gave up 5 bases; unmatched junction bases: 5. The CDR3 runs to 14 residues. CDR1 SGDLS and CDR2 YYNGEE come from the germline V gene. Original processing methods: It was from reference gene primer amplification that nucleated cell counts were estimated. Produced via immunoSEQ multiplex PCR; TCRdb's table is partial and in-frame only. The D gene and trimming were derived from the DNA, and the V and J assignments and clone size from that table. The data show fewer than 150,000 clones, more than 60% seen once. Sequenced input: peripheral blood. This clonotype originated in an older man with acute or convalescent COVID-19. The chain carries TRBV9 and TRBJ2-7; 11 bases match TRBD2. The CDR3 here is CASSLSGRADEQYF. Here the CDR3 DNA reads TGTGCCAGCAGCCTTAGCGGGAGGGCCGACGAGCAGTACTTC.